The rows below give T cell receptor beta chains drawn from one sample of a study of post-analysis software for immune sequencing data. TCRdb processed the PCR reads anew with MiXCR; each CDR3 protein has one entry. The profile shows 700,000 to 800,000 distinct CDR3 sequences, roughly 27% of them singletons. The sequenced sample consisted of blood. The receptor source for this set is a girl aged 5-17 years with multiple sclerosis. CDR3s include the opening cysteine and the closing phenylalanine or tryptophan. D genes are given only for firm matches. Rows may omit the clone size; those that give it use once, few, many or a size class.

j_call clone_size v_call d_call cdr3_nt cdr3_aa
TRBJ2-1 NA TRBV20-1 TRBD2 TGCAGTGCCCCGAATGGGGACTACAGCACAATTGGTGAGCAGTTCTTC CSAPNGDYSTIGEQFF
TRBJ2-1 many TRBV10-3 NA TGTGCCATCACCAAACTAGCCGGAGAGGACAATGAGCAGTTCTTC CAITKLAGEDNEQFF
TRBJ2-6 few TRBV12-3/TRBV12-4 TRBD1 TGTGCCAGCAGTCGAAGAGGGACAGGGGTATCTGGGGCCAACGTCCTGACTTTC CASSRRGTGVSGANVLTF
TRBJ2-1 few TRBV7-2 NA TGTGCCAGCAGCCGGGCTGGGGGGCCCTCCTACAATGAGCAGTTCTTC CASSRAGGPSYNEQFF
TRBJ2-7 NA TRBV2 NA TGTGCCAGCGAGAGGAGGACAGTCTACAATGAGCAGTACTTC CASERRTVYNEQYF
TRBJ2-7 NA TRBV12-5 NA TGTGCTAGTGCCTCTCTGGCTACGGCTTTCCTATCCTACGAGCAGTACTTC CASASLATAFLSYEQYF
TRBJ2-1 few TRBV15 TRBD1 TGTGCCACCAGCGGAATCGGGACAGGCGAGCAGTTCTTC CATSGIGTGEQFF
TRBJ2-7 NA TRBV5-1 NA TGCGCCAGCAGCTGGTCCCTAGCAGCCGACTACGAGCAGTACTTC CASSWSLAADYEQYF
TRBJ1-6 once TRBV6-1 NA TGTGCCAGCAGTGAAATAGGGGACGGTGGATCACCCCTCCACTTT CASSEIGDGGSPLHF
TRBJ2-5 NA TRBV29-1 NA TGCAGCGTTGGGGAGCGCCAAGAGACCCAGTACTTC CSVGERQETQYF
TRBJ1-4 NA TRBV5-1 TRBD1 TGCGCCAGCAGCTTGGATGGGACAGCTAATGAAAAACTGTTTTTT CASSLDGTANEKLFF
TRBJ1-2 many TRBV4-1 NA TGCGCCAGCAGCCAAAAAAGTTCCGGGGACAACTATGGCTACACCTTC CASSQKSSGDNYGYTF
TRBJ2-5 many TRBV7-6 NA TGTGCCAGCAGCTCCGGCGGCCAAGAGACCCAGTACTTC CASSSGGQETQYF
TRBJ1-2 many TRBV27 NA TGTGCCAGCAGTCCCTTGACGGAGGCCTACACCTTC CASSPLTEAYTF
TRBJ2-3 NA TRBV20-1 NA TGCAGTGCTAGCACCGACGGCCGCACAGATACGCAGTATTTT CSASTDGRTDTQYF
TRBJ2-1 NA TRBV7-8 TRBD2 TGTGCCAGCAGCTTCTCCGGGACTAGTGCCAATGAGCAGTTCTTC CASSFSGTSANEQFF
TRBJ2-5 NA TRBV25-1 TRBD2 TGTGCCAGCAGTGATTCCGCGGGAGTATCCTACAAGCAGTACTTC CASSDSAGVSYKQYF
TRBJ2-3 few TRBV7-2 NA TGTGCCAGCAGCTTAGGTTTTCCGGCCAGCACAGATACGCAGTATTTT CASSLGFPASTDTQYF
TRBJ1-2 NA TRBV9 NA TGTGCCAGCAGCGTAGAATTCTGGGACGACGGCTATGGCTACACCTTC CASSVEFWDDGYGYTF
TRBJ2-3 few TRBV4-1 TRBD2 TGCGCCAGCAGCCAACTTAGCGGGGGGCGCACGGATACGCAGTATTTT CASSQLSGGRTDTQYF
TRBJ2-1 few TRBV7-2 NA TGTGCCAGCAGCTTTCAGGGGATCAGTGAGCAGTTCTTC CASSFQGISEQFF
TRBJ2-5 once TRBV7-7 TRBD2 TGTGTCAGCAGCTTAGGGACTAGCGGGATGAGATATCAAGAGACCCAGTACTTC CVSSLGTSGMRYQETQYF
TRBJ1-6 many TRBV20-1 NA TGCAGTGCTAGAGTTTACCGGCTCGAAAGAACTTCACCCCTCCACTTT CSARVYRLERTSPLHF
TRBJ2-3 NA TRBV5-1 TRBD1 TGCGCCAGCAGCTTGGCGGGGACAGGGGGCGGAGATACGCAGTATTTT CASSLAGTGGGDTQYF
TRBJ2-1 NA TRBV5-1 NA TGCGCCAGCAGCTTGGCTTCTTATTACAATGAGCAGGTCTTC CASSLASYYNEQVF
TRBJ2-3 few TRBV20-1 NA TGCAGTGCTCCCAGCAGAGTGGGTCCCACAGATACGCAGTATTTT CSAPSRVGPTDTQYF